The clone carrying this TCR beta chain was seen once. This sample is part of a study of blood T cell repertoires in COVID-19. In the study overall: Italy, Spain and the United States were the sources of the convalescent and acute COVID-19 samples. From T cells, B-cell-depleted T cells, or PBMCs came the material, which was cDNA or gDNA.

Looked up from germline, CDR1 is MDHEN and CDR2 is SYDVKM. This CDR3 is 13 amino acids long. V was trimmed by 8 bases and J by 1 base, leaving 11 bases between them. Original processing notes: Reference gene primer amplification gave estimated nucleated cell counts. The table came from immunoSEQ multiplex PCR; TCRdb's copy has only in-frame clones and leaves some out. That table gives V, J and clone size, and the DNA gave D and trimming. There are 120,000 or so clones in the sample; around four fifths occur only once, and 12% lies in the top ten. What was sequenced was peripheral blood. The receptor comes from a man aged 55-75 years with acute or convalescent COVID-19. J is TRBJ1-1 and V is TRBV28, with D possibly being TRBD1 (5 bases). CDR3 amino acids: CASVSDRNTEAFF. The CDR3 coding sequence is TGTGCCAGCGTTTCTGACAGGAACACTGAAGCTTTCTTT.